The subject of this entry is one T cell receptor beta chain. As yet, its antigen is unknown. Only in-frame clones appear in the TCRdb table, and some are missing; sequencing was by immunoSEQ multiplex PCR. The data show 5,000 to 6,500 clones, with almost 90% seen just once and over 25% held by the top ten. This sample is drawn from a study of chemoradiotherapy in HPV16-positive cancers. About the research overall: Functional T-cell assays on a couple of HPV16-positive patients' cells defined candidate HPV-specific clones and common TCR motifs.

The study, taken as a whole, reports: Candidate HPV-specific clones and E7-related TCR motifs grew in tumor during treatment. In HPV16-positive patients, HPV-responsive T-cell expansion tracked better recurrence-free survival. The functional HPV-specific definition rests on just two HPV16-positive patients.

CDR1 SGHVS and CDR2 FNYEAQ come from the germline V gene. The V gene lost 1 base and the J gene lost 0 bases, with 7 bases spanning the gap. This CDR3 is built from 15 residues. The sample in question was blood, obtained from a patient who underwent chemoradiotherapy. This TCR was sampled from a human donor with HPV-associated anogenital cancer. The V call is TRBV7-6, the J call TRBJ2-1; tentatively, D is TRBD2 (5 bases). CDR3 nucleotide sequence: TGTGCCAGCAGCTTAGAAGCGGTCTCCTACAATGAGCAGTTCTTC. Its translation is CASSLEAVSYNEQFF.